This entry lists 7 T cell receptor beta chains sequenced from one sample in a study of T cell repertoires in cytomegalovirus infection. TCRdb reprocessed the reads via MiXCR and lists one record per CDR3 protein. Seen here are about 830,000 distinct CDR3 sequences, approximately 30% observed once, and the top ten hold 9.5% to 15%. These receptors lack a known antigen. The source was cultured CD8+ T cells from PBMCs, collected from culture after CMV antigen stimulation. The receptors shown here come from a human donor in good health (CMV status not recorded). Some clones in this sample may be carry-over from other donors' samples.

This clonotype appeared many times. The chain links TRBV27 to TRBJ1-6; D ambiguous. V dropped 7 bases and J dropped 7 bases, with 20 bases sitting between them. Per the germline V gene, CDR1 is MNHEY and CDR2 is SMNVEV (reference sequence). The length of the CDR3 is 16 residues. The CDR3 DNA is TGTGCCAGCAAATCCGTATTTGGCTACAAGAATTCACCCCTCCACTTT. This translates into CASKSVFGYKNSPLHF.

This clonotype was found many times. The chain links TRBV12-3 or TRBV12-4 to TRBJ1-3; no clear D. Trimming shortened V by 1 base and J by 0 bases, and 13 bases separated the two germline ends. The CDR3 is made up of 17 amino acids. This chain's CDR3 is CASSLGWNLNSGNTIYF. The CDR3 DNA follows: TGTGCCAGCAGTTTAGGGTGGAATCTTAACTCTGGAAACACCATATATTTT.

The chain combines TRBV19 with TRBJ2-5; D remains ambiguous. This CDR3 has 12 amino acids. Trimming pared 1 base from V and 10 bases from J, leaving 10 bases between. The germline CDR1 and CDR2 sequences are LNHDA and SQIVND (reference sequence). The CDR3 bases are TGTGCCAGTAGTATAGGCGCTTCCTTCCAGTACTTC. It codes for CASSIGASFQYF. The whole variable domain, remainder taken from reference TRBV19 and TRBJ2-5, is DGGITQSPKYLFRKEGQNVTLSCEQNLNHDAMYWYRQDPGQGLRLIYYSQIVNDFQKGDIAEGYSVSREKKESFPLTVTSAQKNPTAFYLCASSIGASFQYFGPGTRLLVL.

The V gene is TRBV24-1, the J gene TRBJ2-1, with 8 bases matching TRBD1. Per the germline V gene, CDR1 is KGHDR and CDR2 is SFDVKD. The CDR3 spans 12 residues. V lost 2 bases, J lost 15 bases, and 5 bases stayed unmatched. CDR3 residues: CATSDSRQGMFF. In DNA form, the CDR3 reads TGTGCCACCAGTGATTCCCGACAGGGGATGTTCTTC.

CDR3 residues: CSAPTGGAYNEQFF. The CDR3 DNA is TGCAGTGCTCCGACGGGAGGGGCCTACAATGAGCAGTTCTTC. The chain links TRBV20-1 to TRBJ2-1; 8 bases match TRBD2. The germline V gene has CDR1 DFQATT and CDR2 SNEGSKA (reference sequence). The CDR3 spans 14 residues. The V gene end was trimmed by 5 bases and the J gene end by 2 bases; junction bases not matched to a gene: 5.

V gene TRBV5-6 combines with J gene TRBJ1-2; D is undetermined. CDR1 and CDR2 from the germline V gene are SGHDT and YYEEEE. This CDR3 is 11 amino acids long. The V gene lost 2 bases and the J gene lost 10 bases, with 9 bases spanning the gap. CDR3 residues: CASSFGVSYTF. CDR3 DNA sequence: TGTGCCAGCAGCTTTGGGGTATCCTACACCTTC. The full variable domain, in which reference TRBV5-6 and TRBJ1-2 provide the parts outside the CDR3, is DAGVTQSPTHLIKTRGQQVTLRCSPKSGHDTVSWYQQALGQGPQFIFQYYEEEERQRGNFPDRFSGHQFPNYSSELNVNALLLGDSALYLCASSFGVSYTFGSGTRLTVV.

The CDR3 nucleotides read TGTGCCAGCAGTTCTGGACAGGAATTGAATCAGCCCCAGCATTTT. Residues: CASSSGQELNQPQHF. The chain recombines TRBV28 with TRBJ1-5, with 7 bases matching TRBD1. Germline CDR1 and CDR2: MDHEN and SYDVKM. The CDR3 runs to 15 residues. V shed 4 bases, J shed 4 bases, and the junction held 7 bases outside the gene matches.